The clone carrying this T cell receptor (beta chain) was counted at least ten times. The antigen is undetermined. The source of the sample is a study of T cell repertoires in cytomegalovirus infection. TCRdb recomputed calls from the reads with MiXCR, one row per CDR3 protein. Altogether 450,000 to 600,000 distinct CDR3 sequences are present, under 55% being singletons, with the ten largest covering about two fifths. Findings and limits, study-wide: Cumulative public TCR beta family frequency identified CMV carriers with the relevant HLA.

Unmatched junction bases numbered 3, after V lost 2 bases and J lost 1 base. This CDR3 has 15 amino acids. This chain uses TRBV12-3 or TRBV12-4 with TRBJ2-3, with 7 nucleotides matching TRBD2. The TCR was taken from a human donor in good health (CMV status not recorded). Some clones in this sample may be carry-over from other donors' samples. The sequencing used cultured PBMCs, collected from culture after CMV antigen stimulation. CDR3 sequence (DNA): TGTGCCAGCAGTTTATGGGGAGGGGGCACAGATACGCAGTATTTT. This sequence encodes CASSLWGGGTDTQYF.